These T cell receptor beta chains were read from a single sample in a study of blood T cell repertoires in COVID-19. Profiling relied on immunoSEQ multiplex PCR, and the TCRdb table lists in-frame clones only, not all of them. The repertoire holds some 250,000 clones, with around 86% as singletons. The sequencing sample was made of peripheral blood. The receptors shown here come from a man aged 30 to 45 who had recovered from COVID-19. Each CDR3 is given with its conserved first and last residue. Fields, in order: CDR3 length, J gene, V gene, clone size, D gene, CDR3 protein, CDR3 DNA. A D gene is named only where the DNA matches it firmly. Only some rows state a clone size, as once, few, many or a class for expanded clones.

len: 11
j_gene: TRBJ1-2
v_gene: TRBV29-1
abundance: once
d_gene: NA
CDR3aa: CSVDSRYGYTF
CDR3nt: TGCAGCGTTGACAGTCGCTATGGCTACACCTTC

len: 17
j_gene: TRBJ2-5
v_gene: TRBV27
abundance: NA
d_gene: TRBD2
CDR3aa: CASSPLTSGGGLETQYF
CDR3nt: TGTGCCAGCAGTCCCCTGACTAGCGGGGGGGGGCTTGAGACCCAGTACTTC

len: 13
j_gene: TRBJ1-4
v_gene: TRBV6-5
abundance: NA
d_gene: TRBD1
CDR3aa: CALGGTGKEKLFF
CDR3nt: TGTGCCTTAGGAGGGACAGGGAAAGAAAAACTGTTTTTT

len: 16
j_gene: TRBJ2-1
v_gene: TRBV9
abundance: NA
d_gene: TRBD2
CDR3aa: CASSVDPGTSGGEQFF
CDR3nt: TGTGCCAGCAGCGTAGATCCCGGGACTAGCGGGGGGGAGCAGTTCTTC

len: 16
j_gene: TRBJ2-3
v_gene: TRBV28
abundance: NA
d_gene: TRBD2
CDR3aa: CASSLEAGGPEDTQYF
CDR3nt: TGTGCCAGCAGTTTAGAAGCGGGGGGGCCAGAAGATACGCAGTATTTT

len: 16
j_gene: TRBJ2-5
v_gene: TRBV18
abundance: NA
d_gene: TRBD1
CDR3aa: CASSPPGQGFLETQYF
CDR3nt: TGTGCCAGCTCACCGCCGGGACAGGGGTTTTTAGAGACCCAGTACTTC

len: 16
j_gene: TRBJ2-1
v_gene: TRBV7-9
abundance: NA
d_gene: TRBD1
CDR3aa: CASSLTDRTSYNEQFF
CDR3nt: TGTGCCAGCAGCCTAACGGACAGGACCTCGTACAATGAGCAGTTCTTC

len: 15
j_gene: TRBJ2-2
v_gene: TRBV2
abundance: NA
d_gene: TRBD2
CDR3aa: CASSETRSGAGELFF
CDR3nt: TGTGCCAGCAGTGAAACCCGTAGCGGGGCCGGGGAGCTGTTTTTT

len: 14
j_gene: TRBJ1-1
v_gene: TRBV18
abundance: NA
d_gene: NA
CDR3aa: CASSNGGGNTEAFF
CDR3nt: TGTGCCAGCTCAAACGGCGGCGGAAACACTGAAGCTTTCTTT

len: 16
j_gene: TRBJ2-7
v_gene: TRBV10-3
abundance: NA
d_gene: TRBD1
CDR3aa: CAISEDWDRGSYEQYF
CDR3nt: TGTGCCATCAGTGAGGATTGGGACAGGGGCTCCTACGAGCAGTACTTC

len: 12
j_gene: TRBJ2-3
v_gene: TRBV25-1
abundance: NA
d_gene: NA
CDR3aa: CASSQARDTQYF
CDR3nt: TGTGCCAGCAGCCAGGCAAGAGATACGCAGTATTTT

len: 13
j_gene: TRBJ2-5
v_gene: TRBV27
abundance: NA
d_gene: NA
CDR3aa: CASSFEERETQYF
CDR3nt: TGTGCCAGCAGTTTCGAAGAGCGGGAGACCCAGTACTTC

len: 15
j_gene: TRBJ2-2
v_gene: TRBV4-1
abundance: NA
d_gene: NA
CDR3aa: CASSQEGRVTGELFF
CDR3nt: TGCGCCAGCAGCCAAGAAGGCAGGGTAACCGGGGAGCTGTTTTTT

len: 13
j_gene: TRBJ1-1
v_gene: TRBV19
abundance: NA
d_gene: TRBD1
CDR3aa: CASRQGADTEAFF
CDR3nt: TGTGCCAGTAGACAGGGGGCTGATACTGAAGCTTTCTTT

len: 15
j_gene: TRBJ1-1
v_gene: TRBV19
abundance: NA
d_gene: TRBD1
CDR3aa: CASSPRTGTNTEAFF
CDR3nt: TGTGCCAGTAGTCCGAGGACAGGGACTAACACTGAAGCTTTCTTT

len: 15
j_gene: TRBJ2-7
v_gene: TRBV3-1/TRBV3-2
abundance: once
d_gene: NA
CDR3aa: CASSQDPDSSYEQYF
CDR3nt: TGTGCCAGCAGCCAAGATCCCGACAGCTCCTACGAGCAGTACTTC

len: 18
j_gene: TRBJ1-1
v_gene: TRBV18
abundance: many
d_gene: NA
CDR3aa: CASSPNIQGWQGNTEAFF
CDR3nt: TGTGCCAGCTCACCGAATATTCAGGGTTGGCAGGGGAACACTGAAGCTTTCTTT

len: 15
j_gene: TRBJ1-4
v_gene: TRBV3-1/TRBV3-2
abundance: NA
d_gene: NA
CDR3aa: CASSRRATTIEKLFF
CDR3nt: TGTGCCAGCAGCCGTCGGGCGACTACCATAGAAAAACTGTTTTTT

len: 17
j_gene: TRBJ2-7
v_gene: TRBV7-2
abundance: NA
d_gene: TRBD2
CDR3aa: CASSLRLAGGRAYEQYF
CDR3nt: TGTGCCAGCAGCTTGAGACTAGCGGGGGGCCGGGCCTACGAGCAGTACTTC

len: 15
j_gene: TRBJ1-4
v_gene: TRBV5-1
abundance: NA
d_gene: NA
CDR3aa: CASSPGGRADEKLFF
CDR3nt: TGCGCCAGCAGCCCGGGAGGCAGGGCGGATGAAAAACTGTTTTTT

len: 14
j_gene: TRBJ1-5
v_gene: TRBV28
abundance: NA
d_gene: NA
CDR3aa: CASSLWQGNQPQHF
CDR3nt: TGTGCCAGCAGTTTATGGCAGGGGAACCAGCCCCAGCATTTT

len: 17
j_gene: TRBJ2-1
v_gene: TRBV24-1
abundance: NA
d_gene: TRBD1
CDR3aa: CATSDGGIRDRGNEQFF
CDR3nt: TGTGCCACCAGTGATGGTGGGATACGGGACAGAGGCAATGAGCAGTTCTTC

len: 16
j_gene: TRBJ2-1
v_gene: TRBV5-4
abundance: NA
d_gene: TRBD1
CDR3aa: CASSSWDRGPYNEQFF
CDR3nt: TGTGCCAGCAGCTCCTGGGACAGGGGACCGTACAATGAGCAGTTCTTC

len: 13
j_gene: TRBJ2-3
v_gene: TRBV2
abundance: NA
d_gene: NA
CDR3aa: CASNGDSYPTVDF
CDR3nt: TGTGCCAGCAACGGCGACAGTTACCCCACAGTGGATTTT

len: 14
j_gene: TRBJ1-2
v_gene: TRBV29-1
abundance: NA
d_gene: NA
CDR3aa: CSVRLLGGAAGYTF
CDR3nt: TGCAGCGTTAGGCTTTTGGGGGGAGCTGCTGGCTACACCTTC

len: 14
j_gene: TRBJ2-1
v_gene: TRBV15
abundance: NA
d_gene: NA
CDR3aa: CATSEDTTVYEQFF
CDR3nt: TGTGCCACCAGCGAGGATACTACGGTCTATGAGCAGTTCTTC